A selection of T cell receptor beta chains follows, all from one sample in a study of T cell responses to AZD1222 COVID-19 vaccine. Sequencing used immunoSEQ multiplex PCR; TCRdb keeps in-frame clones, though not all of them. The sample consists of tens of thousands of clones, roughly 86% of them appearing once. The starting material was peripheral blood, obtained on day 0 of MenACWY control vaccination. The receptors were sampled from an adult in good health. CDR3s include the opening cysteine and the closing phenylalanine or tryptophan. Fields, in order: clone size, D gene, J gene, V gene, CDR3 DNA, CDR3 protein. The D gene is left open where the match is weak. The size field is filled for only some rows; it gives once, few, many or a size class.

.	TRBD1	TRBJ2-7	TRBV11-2	TGTGCCAGCAGCTTAGGAGGGACAGGCTCCTACGAGCAGTACTTC	CASSLGGTGSYEQYF
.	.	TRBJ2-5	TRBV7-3	TGTGCCAGCAGCTTAACTGGAGGGTACCAAGAGACCCAGTACTTC	CASSLTGGYQETQYF
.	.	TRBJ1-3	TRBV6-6	TGTGCCAGCCGGGAACAGGGTTCCTCTGGAAACACCATATATTTT	CASREQGSSGNTIYF
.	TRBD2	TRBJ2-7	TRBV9	TGTGCCAGCAGCGTCACTAGCGGGGGCTACGAGCAGTACTTC	CASSVTSGGYEQYF
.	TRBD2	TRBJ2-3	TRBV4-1	TGCGCCAGCAGCCCGGGACTAGCGGGGGTTCTAGTCACAGATACGCAGTATTTT	CASSPGLAGVLVTDTQYF
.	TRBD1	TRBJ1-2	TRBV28	TGTGCCAGCATGGGGACAGGCTATGGCTACACCTTC	CASMGTGYGYTF
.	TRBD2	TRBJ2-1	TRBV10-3	TGTGCCACCCTAGCGGGGGGGTACAATGAGCAGTTCTTC	CATLAGGYNEQFF
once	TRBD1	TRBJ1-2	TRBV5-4	TGTGCCAGCAGCGGGACAGGTCCACTTCGTGGCTACACCTTC	CASSGTGPLRGYTF
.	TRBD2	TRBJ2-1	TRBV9	TGTGCCAGCAGCGTAGCTGGAGCGGGGGGCCTTTCGGATGAGCAGTTCTTC	CASSVAGAGGLSDEQFF
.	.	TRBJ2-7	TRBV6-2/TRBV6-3	TGTGCCAGCAGTTACTCGAGAGGGGCGGTGACCTACGAGCAGTACTTC	CASSYSRGAVTYEQYF
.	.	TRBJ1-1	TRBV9	TGTGCCAGCAGCCCCCGTCCACTGAACACTGAAGCTTTCTTT	CASSPRPLNTEAFF
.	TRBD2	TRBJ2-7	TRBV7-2	TGTGCCAGCAGCTTAAGAGCGGGGGGCGGCTACGAGCAGTACTTC	CASSLRAGGGYEQYF
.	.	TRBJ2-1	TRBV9	TGTGCCAGCAGCGCCTCTAGCAATTCCTACAATGAGCAGTTCTTC	CASSASSNSYNEQFF
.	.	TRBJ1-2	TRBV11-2	TGTGCCAGCAGCTTAGAAGTGGGTATAAACTATGGCTACACCTTC	CASSLEVGINYGYTF
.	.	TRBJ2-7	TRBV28	TGTGCCAGCTTGGGGACTGCCCCCTACGAGCAGTACTTC	CASLGTAPYEQYF
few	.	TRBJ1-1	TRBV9	TGTGCCAGCACAGCGGGTAACACTGAAGCTTTCTTT	CASTAGNTEAFF
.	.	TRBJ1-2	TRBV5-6	TGTGCCAGCAGCTTGCGGCGTAACTATGGCTACACCTTC	CASSLRRNYGYTF
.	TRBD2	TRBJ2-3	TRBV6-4	TGTGCCAGCAGTCAACTAGCGGGGACGACAGATACGCAGTATTTT	CASSQLAGTTDTQYF
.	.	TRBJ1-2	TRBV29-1	TGCAGCGCTGTAGGGTCCGGCTACACCTTC	CSAVGSGYTF
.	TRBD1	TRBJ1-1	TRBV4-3	TGCGCCAGCAGCCTCGGAAATCAGGGGGTGACTGAAGCTTTCTTT	CASSLGNQGVTEAFF
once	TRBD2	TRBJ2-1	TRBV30	TGTGCCTGGAGTGTAGCGGGGGGGTCCTACAATGAGCAGTTCTTC	CAWSVAGGSYNEQFF
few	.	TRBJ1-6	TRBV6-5	TGTGCCACCACGACAGGCAATAATTCACCCCTCCACTTT	CATTTGNNSPLHF
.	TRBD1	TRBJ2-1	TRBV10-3	TGTGCCATCAGTGCGGTAGGCAGGGGGTACAATGAGCAGTTCTTC	CAISAVGRGYNEQFF
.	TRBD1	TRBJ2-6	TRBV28	TGTGCCAGCAGTACAGGGACAGCGGACAGGCCATCTGGGGCCAACGTCCTGACTTTC	CASSTGTADRPSGANVLTF
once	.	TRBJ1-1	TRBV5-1	TGCGCCAGCAGCTTGGTAGGCAGTCCGGACACTGAAGCTTTCTTT	CASSLVGSPDTEAFF
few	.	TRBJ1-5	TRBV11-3	TGTGCCAGCATTAGTGGGGAACAGGGCTGCAATCAGCCCCAGCATTTT	CASISGEQGCNQPQHF
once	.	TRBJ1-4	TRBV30	TGTGCCCAGAGGGGGAGTACTAATGAAAAACTGTTTTTT	CAQRGSTNEKLFF
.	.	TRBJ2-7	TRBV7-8	TGTGCCAGCAGTCCTACTAACTCCTACGAGCAGTACTTC	CASSPTNSYEQYF
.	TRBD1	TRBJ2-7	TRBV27	TGTGCCAGCAGTTTGGACAGGAGCTCCTACGAGCAGTACTTC	CASSLDRSSYEQYF
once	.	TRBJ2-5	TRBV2	TGTGCCAGCAGTGAAGGGGAGGTCGGGCAAGAGACCCAGTACTTC	CASSEGEVGQETQYF
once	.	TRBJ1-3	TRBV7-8	TGTGCCAGCAGCCCGAGTCCCGGGGTAGGAGACACCATATATTTT	CASSPSPGVGDTIYF
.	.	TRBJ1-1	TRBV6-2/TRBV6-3	TGTGCCAGCAGTTTATCTCCGGAGGGACACACTGAAGCTTTCTTT	CASSLSPEGHTEAFF
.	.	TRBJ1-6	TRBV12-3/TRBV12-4	TGTGCCAGCAGTTTAAGCTTAGTTTCACCCCTCCACTTT	CASSLSLVSPLHF
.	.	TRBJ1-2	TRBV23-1	TGCGCCAGCAGTCTCCCGGGACGGAACTATGGCTACACCTTC	CASSLPGRNYGYTF
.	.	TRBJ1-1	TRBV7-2	TGTGCCAGCAGCTTTCAGGGAAAGGGCACTGAAGCTTTCTTT	CASSFQGKGTEAFF
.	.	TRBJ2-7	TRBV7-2	TGTGCCAGCAGCTCTCTTCCTGGGGGGAAAGGGGAGCAGTACTTC	CASSSLPGGKGEQYF
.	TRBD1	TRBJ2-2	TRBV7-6	TGTGCCAGCAGAATCGGACAGGGAAGGGCCGGGGAGCTGTTTTTT	CASRIGQGRAGELFF
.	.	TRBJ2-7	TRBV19	TGTGCCAGTAGTATAGCAGCACCGGGACGGGGAGGATACGAGCAGTACTTC	CASSIAAPGRGGYEQYF
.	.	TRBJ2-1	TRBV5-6	TGTGCCAGCAGCTCGGGGGGCGAGTACAATGAGCAGTTCTTC	CASSSGGEYNEQFF
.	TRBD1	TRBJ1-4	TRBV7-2	TGTGCCAGCAGCCCCCAGACAGGGGCAACTAATGAAAAACTGTTTTTT	CASSPQTGATNEKLFF
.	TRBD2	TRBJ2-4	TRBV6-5	TGTGCCAGCAGTTACGCGGGACTAGCGGGCGACATTCAGTACTTC	CASSYAGLAGDIQYF
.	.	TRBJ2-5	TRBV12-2	TGTGCAAGTCGCCCCCGCCCAGAGACCCAGTACTTC	CASRPRPETQYF
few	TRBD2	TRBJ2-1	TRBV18	TGTGCCAGCTCACCCAAACTAGCGGGGGAGGACAATGAGCAGTTCTTC	CASSPKLAGEDNEQFF
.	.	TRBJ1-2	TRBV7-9	TGTGCCAGCAGCTCCCGATCGCTAGGGGAACCCGACTATGGCTACACCTTC	CASSSRSLGEPDYGYTF
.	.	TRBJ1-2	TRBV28	TGTGCCAGCAGTGCCGGGCCCCGGGACGGTTCGGGCTACACCTTC	CASSAGPRDGSGYTF
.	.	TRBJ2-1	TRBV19	TGTGCCAGTAGACGGGAACCCCAGGGGTCCTACAATGAGCAGTTCTTC	CASRREPQGSYNEQFF
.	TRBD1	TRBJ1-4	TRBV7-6	TGTGCCAGCAGCCTAGGGACAGGAACTAATGAAAAACTGTTTTTT	CASSLGTGTNEKLFF
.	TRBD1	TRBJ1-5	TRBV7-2	TGTGCCAGCAGCACGGACAGGGGGTCGTATCAGCCCCAGCATTTT	CASSTDRGSYQPQHF
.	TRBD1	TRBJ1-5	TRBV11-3	TGTGCCAGCAGCTACGGGACAGGGGCACCCCAGCATTTT	CASSYGTGAPQHF
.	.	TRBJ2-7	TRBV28	TGTGCCAGCGGGGACACCACCTACGAGCAGTACTTC	CASGDTTYEQYF
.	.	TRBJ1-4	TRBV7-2	TGTGCCAGCAGCTCCCCTCTAAAGGCTCGTGAAAAACTGTTTTTT	CASSSPLKAREKLFF
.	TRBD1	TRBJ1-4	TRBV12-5	TGTGCTAGTGGTTTGGGGACAGGGGATGTTGAAAAACTGTTTTTT	CASGLGTGDVEKLFF
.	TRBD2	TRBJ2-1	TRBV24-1	TGTGCCACCAGTGCTTTTCCCTCCAGGACTAGCGGGGGGGCCGGAGAGCAGTTCTTC	CATSAFPSRTSGGAGEQFF
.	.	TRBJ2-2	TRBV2	TGTGCCAGCAGCGCCACTACCACCGGGGAGCTGTTTTTT	CASSATTTGELFF
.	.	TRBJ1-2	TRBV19	TGTGCCAGTAGCGAAACTTGGGGGGGGCCTACCCTATCCGGCTACACCTTC	CASSETWGGPTLSGYTF
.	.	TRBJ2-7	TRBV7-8	TGTGCCAGCAGCTTCACTCCCTACGAGCAGTACTTC	CASSFTPYEQYF
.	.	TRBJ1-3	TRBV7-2	TGTGCCAGCAGCTTAGCCCGAGGTGGATTCTCGGGGGCTGGAAACACCATATATTTT	CASSLARGGFSGAGNTIYF
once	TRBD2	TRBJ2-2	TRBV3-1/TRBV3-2	TGTGCCAGCAGCAAGCCTAGCGGAAACACCGGGGAGCTGTTTTTT	CASSKPSGNTGELFF
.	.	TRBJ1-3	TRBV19	TGTGCCAGTAGTAATTCCATCCCGTCTGGAAACACCATATATTTT	CASSNSIPSGNTIYF
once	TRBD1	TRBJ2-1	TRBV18	TGTGCCAGCTCACCACTACAGGGGGCAGGCAATGAGCAGTTCTTC	CASSPLQGAGNEQFF